These T cell receptor beta chains were read from a single sample in a study of technical replicates of blood from a handful of donors. Using immunoSEQ multiplex PCR, the repertoire was profiled, and TCRdb retains in-frame clones only, with some absent. This sample yields around 8,000 clones, of which 85% to 90% are seen a single time; 9.5% to 13% belongs to the top ten. The sequencing input was PBMCs. The receptors stem from a human donor in good health. The CDR3 runs from the conserved cysteine through the conserved F or W.

V,CDR3
TRBV5-1,CASSLETAFNTEAFF
TRBV18,CASSPMALGRNTEAFF
TRBV5-1,CASSWAGDSDTQYF
TRBV30,CAWIRQGSSYEQYF
TRBV2,CASSDLASGSPYEQYF
TRBV30,CAWSVPPRGSYEQYF
TRBV6-5,CASSYVGAEQYF
TRBV5-1,CASSSTGGPPEQYF
TRBV5-1,CASSTQGGSEETQYF
TRBV29-1,CSVSGTGGETQYF
TRBV9,CASSVSSGRTYNEQFF
TRBV19,CASTWGRVGYGYTF
TRBV5-8,CASSSQDRVYEQYF
TRBV10-3,CAITKGAFSYEQYF
TRBV7-2,CASSLAPSTGELFF
TRBV7-9,CAGRQGNTGELFF
TRBV4-2,CASSQEGLAGFVYEQYF
TRBV4-2,CASSQNKGLADYEQYF
TRBV11-3,CASSSTLAGGFGELFF
TRBV30,CACGTSGSQETQYF
TRBV19,CASSQGIYNEQFF
TRBV6-5,CASSYGTGGYKLFF
TRBV29-1,CSAEAYQETQYF
TRBV5-4,CASSWSTSSYGYTF
TRBV10-2,CASSLTSGRAGEQFF
TRBV7-9,CASSLAGVRSYEQYF
TRBV4-1,CASSQDQGHEQYF
TRBV11-2,CASSLGQDYGYTF
TRBV6-5,CASSWTGTSGQETQYF
TRBV2,CASRLRTSSTDTQYF
TRBV27,CASSFGQGPSTDTQYF
TRBV7-6,CASSLEGGRDETQYF
TRBV5-6,CASSPTHGQANTEAFF
TRBV30,CAWEAGRETQYF
TRBV7-2,CASSPRSGEAYEQYF
TRBV2,CASSGTSGEQYF
TRBV30,CAWRSLGGGEQYF
TRBV21-1,CASSKKTGGEQYF
TRBV7-9,CASSSRGGGETQYF
TRBV7-2,CASSLDLGQGPGNQPQHF
TRBV28,CASSAEYRGTGSEKLFF
TRBV13,CASSPPLSTVNTEAFF
TRBV2,CASTKDYADTQYF
TRBV4-1,CASSSTGQDYGYTF
TRBV6-5,CASSYSQGSQPQHF
TRBV5-1,CASSSFQSRAGGAFF
TRBV6-4,CASSDGTGRATNEKLFF
TRBV25-1,CASSVGQGTRYEQYF
TRBV2,CASSQMFNGELFF
TRBV19,CASSISGQGYEQYF
TRBV7-9,CASSLGLTGSRETQYF
TRBV5-3,CARSPGRKHSNQPQHF
TRBV6-1,CASTTGDAANEKLFF
TRBV25-1,CASSPPGDRQPQHF
TRBV5-1,CASSQAQGRETQYF
TRBV29-1,CSVGINRDQPQHF
TRBV6-6,CASNPGDQPQHF
TRBV4-1,CASSQATSGRTSNTGELFF